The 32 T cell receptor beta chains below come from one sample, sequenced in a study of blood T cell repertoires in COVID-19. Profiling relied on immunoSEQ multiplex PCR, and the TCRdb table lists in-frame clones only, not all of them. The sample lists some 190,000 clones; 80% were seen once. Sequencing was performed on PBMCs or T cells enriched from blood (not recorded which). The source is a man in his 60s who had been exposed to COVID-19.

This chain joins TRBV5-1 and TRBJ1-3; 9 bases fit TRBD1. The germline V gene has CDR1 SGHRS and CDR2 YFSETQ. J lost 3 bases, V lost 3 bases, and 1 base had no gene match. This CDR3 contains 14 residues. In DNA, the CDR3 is TGCGCCAGCAGCTCGGACAGGGGTGGAAACACCATATATTTT. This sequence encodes CASSSDRGGNTIYF. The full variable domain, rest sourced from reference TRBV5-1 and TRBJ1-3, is KAGVTQTPRYLIKTRGQQVTLSCSPISGHRSVSWYQQTPGQGLQFLFEYFSETQRNKGNFPGRFSGRQFSNSRSEMNVSTLELGDSALYLCASSSDRGGNTIYFGEGSWLTVV.

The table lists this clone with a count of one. The CDR3 is CASSQYGAQGVGYTF. In DNA form, the CDR3 reads TGTGCCAGCAGCCAATATGGGGCGCAGGGGGTCGGCTACACCTTC. The V gene is TRBV3-1 (or the pseudogene TRBV3-2), the J gene TRBJ1-2, with TRBD1 matching over 7 bases. CDR3 size: 15 residues. V dropped 2 bases and J dropped 8; count of bases not matched to a gene: 11. Germline lookup yields CDR1 LGHDT and CDR2 YNNKEL (reference sequence).

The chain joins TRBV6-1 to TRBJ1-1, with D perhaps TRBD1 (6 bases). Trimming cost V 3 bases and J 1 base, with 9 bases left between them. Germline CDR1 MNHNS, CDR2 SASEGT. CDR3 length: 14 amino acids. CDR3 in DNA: TGTGCCAGCAGTGAGCAACAGGGGAACACTGAAGCTTTCTTT. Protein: CASSEQQGNTEAFF.

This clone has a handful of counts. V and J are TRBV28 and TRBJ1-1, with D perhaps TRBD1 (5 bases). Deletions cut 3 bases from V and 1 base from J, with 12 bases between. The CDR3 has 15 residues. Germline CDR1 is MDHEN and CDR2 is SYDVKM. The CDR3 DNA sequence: TGTGCCAGCAGTTTGGGGGGGAACCGGAACACTGAAGCTTTCTTT. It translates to CASSLGGNRNTEAFF. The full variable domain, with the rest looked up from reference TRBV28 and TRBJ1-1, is DVKVTQSSRYLVKRTGEKVFLECVQDMDHENMFWYRQDPGLGLRLIYFSYDVKMKEKGDIPEGYSVSREKKERFSLILESASTNQTSMYLCASSLGGNRNTEAFFGQGTRLTVV.

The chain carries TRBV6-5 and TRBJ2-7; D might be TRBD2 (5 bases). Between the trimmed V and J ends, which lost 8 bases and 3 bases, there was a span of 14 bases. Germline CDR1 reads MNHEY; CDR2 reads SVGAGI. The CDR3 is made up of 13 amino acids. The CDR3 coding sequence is TGTGCCAGCTCACAATCGGGGATCTACGAGCAGTACTTC. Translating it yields CASSQSGIYEQYF.

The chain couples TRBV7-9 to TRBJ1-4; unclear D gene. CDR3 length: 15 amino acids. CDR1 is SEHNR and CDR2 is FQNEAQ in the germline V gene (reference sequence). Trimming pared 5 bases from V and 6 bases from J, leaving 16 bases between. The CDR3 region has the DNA TGTGCCAGCAGCCCCGGGTCGGTCCTCGATGAAAAACTGTTTTTT. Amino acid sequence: CASSPGSVLDEKLFF.

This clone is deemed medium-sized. The CDR3 protein is CASSPRTSGFSGDTQYF. As DNA, the CDR3 is TGTGCCAGCAGCCCCCGGACTAGCGGGTTTTCAGGAGATACGCAGTATTTT. The V gene is TRBV7-9, the J gene TRBJ2-3, with 11 bases fitting TRBD2. The CDR3 loop spans 17 amino acids. V shed 5 bases, J shed 5 bases, and the junction held 12 bases outside the gene matches. Per germline, CDR1 SEHNR and CDR2 FQNEAQ (reference sequence).

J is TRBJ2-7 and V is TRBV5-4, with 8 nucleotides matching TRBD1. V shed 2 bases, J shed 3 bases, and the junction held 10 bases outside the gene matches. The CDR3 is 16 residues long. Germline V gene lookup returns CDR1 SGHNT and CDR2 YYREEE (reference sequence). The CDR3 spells CASSLRTGQARYEQYF. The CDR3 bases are TGTGCCAGCAGCTTAAGGACGGGACAGGCCCGCTACGAGCAGTACTTC.

CDR3 in DNA: TGTGCCAGCAGCTTGGTGGACAGGGGATCCTATGGCTACACCTTC. Amino acid sequence: CASSLVDRGSYGYTF. V is TRBV5-6 and J is TRBJ1-2, with 9 positions matching TRBD1. The CDR3 sequence is 15 residues long. From germline, CDR1 is SGHDT and CDR2 YYEEEE. V shed 0 bases and J 4 bases; nucleotides not matched to a gene: 4.

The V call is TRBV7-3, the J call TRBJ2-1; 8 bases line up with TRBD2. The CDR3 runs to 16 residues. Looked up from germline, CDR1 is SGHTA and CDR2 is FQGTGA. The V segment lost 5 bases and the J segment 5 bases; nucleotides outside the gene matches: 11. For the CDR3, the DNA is TGTGCCAGCAGCCCTATCAGGAGCGGGGGCCACAATGAGCAGTTCTTC. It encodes CASSPIRSGGHNEQFF.

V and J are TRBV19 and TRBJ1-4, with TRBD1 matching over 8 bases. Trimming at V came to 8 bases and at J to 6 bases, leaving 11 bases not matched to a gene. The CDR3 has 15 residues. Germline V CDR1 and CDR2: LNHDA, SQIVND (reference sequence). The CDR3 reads CASQRMTGVHEKLFF. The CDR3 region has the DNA TGTGCCAGTCAGCGGATGACAGGGGTTCATGAAAAACTGTTTTTT.

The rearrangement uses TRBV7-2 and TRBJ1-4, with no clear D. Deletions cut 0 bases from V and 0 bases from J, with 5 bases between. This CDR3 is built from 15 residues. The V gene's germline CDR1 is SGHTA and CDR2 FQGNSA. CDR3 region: CASSLASATNEKLFF. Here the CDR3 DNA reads TGTGCCAGCAGCTTAGCTAGTGCAACTAATGAAAAACTGTTTTTT.

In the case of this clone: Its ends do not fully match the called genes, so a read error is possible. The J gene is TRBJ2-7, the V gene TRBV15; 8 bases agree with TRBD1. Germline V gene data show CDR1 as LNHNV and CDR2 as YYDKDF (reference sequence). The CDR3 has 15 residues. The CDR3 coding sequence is TGTGCCACCAGCACCAGAGGGACAGGCTCCGACGAGCAGTACTTC. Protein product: CATSTRGTGSDEQYF.

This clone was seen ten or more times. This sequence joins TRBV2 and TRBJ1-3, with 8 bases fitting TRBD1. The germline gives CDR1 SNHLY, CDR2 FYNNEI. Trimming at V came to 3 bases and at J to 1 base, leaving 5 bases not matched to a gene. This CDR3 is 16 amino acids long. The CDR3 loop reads CASSEGDRISGNTIYF. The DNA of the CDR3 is TGTGCCAGCAGTGAGGGGGACAGGATTTCTGGAAACACCATATATTTT.

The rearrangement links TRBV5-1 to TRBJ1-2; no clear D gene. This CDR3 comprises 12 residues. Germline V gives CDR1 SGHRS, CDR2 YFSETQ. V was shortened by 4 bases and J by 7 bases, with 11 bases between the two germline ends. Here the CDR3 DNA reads TGCGCCAGCAGCCCCGTCCCAGGTGGCTACACCTTC. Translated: CASSPVPGGYTF.

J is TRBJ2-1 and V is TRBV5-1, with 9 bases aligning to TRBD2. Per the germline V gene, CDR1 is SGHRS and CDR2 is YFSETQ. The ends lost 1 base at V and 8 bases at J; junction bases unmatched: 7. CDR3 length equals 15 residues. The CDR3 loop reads CASSLIGTSFYEQFF. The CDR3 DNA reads TGCGCCAGCAGCTTGATCGGGACTAGCTTCTATGAGCAGTTCTTC. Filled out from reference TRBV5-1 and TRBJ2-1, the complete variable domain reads KAGVTQTPRYLIKTRGQQVTLSCSPISGHRSVSWYQQTPGQGLQFLFEYFSETQRNKGNFPGRFSGRQFSNSRSEMNVSTLELGDSALYLCASSLIGTSFYEQFFGPGTRLTVL.

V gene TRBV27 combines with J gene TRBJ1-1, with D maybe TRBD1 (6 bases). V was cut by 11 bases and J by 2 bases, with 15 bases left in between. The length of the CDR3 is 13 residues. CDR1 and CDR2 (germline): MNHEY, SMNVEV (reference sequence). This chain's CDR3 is CASTRGANTEAFF. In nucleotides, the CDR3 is TGTGCCTCCACCCGGGGGGCTAACACTGAAGCTTTCTTT.

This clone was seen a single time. The CDR3 DNA sequence: TGTGCCAGCAGCCCAGACGGGACAGGGAGAGAGACCCAGTACTTC. Protein product: CASSPDGTGRETQYF. V is TRBV9 and J is TRBJ2-5; 9 nucleotides line up with TRBD1. With 4 bases clipped from V and 4 bases from J, the junction kept 8 bases outside the gene matches. The germline CDR1 and CDR2 sequences are SGDLS and YYNGEE. This CDR3 spans 15 amino acids. Full variable domain (remainder filled in from reference TRBV9 and TRBJ2-5): DSGVTQTPKHLITATGQRVTLRCSPRSGDLSVYWYQQSLDQGLQFLIQYYNGEERAKGNILERFSAQQFPDLHSELNLSSLELGDSALYFCASSPDGTGRETQYFGPGTRLLVL.

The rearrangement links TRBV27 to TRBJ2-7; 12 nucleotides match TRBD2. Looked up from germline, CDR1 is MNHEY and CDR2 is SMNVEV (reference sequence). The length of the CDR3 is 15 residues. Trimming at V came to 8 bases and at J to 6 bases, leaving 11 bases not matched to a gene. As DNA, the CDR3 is TGTGCCAGCGTGTTGACTAGCGGGAGTTCGAGCGAGCAGTACTTC. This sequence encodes CASVLTSGSSSEQYF.

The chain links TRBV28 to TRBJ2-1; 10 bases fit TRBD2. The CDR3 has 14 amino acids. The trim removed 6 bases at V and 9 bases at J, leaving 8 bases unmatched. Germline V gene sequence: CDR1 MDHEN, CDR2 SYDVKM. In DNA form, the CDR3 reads TGTGCCAGCAGCAAAGTGGTAGCGGGGGGTGAGCAGTTCTTC. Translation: CASSKVVAGGEQFF.

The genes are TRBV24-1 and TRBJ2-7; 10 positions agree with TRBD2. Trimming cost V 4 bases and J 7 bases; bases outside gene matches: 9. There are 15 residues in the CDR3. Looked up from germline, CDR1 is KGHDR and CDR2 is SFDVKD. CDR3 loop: CATSDPTSGKGEQYF. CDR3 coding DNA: TGTGCCACCAGTGACCCTACTAGCGGGAAAGGGGAGCAGTACTTC.

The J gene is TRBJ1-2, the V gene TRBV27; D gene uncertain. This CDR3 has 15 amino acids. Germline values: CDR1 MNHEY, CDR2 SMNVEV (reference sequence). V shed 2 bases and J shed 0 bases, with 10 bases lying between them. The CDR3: CASSLRQETNYGYTF. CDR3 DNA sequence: TGTGCCAGCAGTTTAAGGCAGGAAACTAACTATGGCTACACCTTC.

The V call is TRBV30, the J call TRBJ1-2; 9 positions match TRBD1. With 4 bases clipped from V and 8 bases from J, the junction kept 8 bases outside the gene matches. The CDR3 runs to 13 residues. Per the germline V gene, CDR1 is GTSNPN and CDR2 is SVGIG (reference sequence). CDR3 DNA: TGTGCCTGGAAGGGACAGGGCAATTACGGCTACACCTTC. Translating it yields CAWKGQGNYGYTF.

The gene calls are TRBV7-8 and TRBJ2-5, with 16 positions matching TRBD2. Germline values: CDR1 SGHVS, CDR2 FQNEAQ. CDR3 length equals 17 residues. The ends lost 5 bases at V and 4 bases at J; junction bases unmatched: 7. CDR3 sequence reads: CASSPGTSGRGLETQYF. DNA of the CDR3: TGTGCCAGCAGCCCAGGGACTAGCGGGAGGGGTTTAGAGACCCAGTACTTC.

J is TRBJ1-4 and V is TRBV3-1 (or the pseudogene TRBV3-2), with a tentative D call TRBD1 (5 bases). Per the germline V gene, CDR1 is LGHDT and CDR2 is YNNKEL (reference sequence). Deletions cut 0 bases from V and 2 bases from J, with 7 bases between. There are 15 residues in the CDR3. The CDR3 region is CASSQDPGTNEKLFF. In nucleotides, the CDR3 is TGTGCCAGCAGCCAAGATCCAGGGACTAATGAAAAACTGTTTTTT.

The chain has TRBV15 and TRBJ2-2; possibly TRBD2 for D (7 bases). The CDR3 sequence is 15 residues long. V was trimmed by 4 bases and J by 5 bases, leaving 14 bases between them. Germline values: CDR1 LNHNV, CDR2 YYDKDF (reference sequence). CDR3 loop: CATSKSGGKTGELFF. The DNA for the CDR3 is TGTGCCACCAGCAAATCGGGGGGCAAGACCGGGGAGCTGTTTTTT.

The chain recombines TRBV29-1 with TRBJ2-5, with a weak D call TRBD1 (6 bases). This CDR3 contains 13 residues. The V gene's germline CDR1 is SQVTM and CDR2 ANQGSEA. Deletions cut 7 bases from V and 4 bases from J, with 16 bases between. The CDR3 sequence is CSAKGGTRETQYF. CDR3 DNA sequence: TGCAGCGCAAAAGGGGGTACTCGAGAGACCCAGTACTTC.

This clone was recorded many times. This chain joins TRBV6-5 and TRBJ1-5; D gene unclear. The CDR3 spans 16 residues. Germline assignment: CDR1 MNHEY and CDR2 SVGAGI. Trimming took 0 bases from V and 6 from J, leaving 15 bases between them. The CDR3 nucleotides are TGTGCCAGCAGTTACTCCCGACCGTCTGCGGGTCAGCCCCAGCATTTT. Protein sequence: CASSYSRPSAGQPQHF.

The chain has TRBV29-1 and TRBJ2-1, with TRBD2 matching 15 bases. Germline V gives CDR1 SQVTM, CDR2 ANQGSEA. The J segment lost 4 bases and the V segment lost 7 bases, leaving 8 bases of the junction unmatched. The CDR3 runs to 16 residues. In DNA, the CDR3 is TGCAGCGCCGGAGGACTAGCGGGAGGGCCTTACAATGAGCAGTTCTTC. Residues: CSAGGLAGGPYNEQFF.

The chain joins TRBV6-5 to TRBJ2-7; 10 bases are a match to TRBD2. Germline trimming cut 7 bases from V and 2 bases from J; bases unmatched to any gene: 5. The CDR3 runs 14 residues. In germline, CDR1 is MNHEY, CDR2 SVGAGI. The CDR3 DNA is TGTGCCAGCAAGAAAGCGGGAGGGCCCTACGAGCAGTACTTC. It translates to CASKKAGGPYEQYF.

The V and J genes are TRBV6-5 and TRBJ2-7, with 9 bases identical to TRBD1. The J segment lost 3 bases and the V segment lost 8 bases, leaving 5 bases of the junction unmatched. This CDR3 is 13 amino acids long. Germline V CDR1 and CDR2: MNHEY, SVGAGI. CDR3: CASAPGQGYEQYF. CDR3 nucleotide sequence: TGTGCCAGCGCTCCGGGACAGGGCTACGAGCAGTACTTC.

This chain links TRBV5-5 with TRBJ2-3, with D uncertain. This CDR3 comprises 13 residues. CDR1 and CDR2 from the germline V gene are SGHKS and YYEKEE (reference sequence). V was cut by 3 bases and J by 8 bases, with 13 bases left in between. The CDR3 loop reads CASSSLDSGTQYF. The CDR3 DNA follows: TGTGCCAGCAGCTCACTCGACTCGGGTACGCAGTATTTT.